The rows below give T cell receptor beta chains drawn from one sample of a study of cytomegalovirus exposure and HLA in healthy donors. Using immunoSEQ multiplex PCR, the repertoire was profiled, and TCRdb retains in-frame clones only, with some absent. The table shows some 150,000 clones, with around four fifths occurring only once. The sequenced sample was PBMCs. These receptors all stem from a man in his forties in good health and CMV-seronegative. Both conserved end residues are part of each CDR3. Fields, in order: clone size, D gene, V gene, J gene, CDR3 DNA, CDR3 protein. A D gene is named only where the DNA matches it firmly. Expanded clones get a size class; other rows say once, few or many, or leave the size out.

.	.	TRBV9	TRBJ2-7	TGTGCCAGCAGCCTGCGGCGGGACGGACCCACTTACGAGCAGTACTTC	CASSLRRDGPTYEQYF
.	.	TRBV10-3	TRBJ2-1	TGTGCCATCAACGGGGGGACAAGCTCCTACAATGAGCAGTTCTTC	CAINGGTSSYNEQFF
.	TRBD2	TRBV19	TRBJ2-7	TGTGCCAGTAGTCCGGGGACTAGCGCTGCGGCTCACGAGCAGTACTTC	CASSPGTSAAAHEQYF
once	TRBD1	TRBV7-9	TRBJ1-4	TGTGCCAGCAGCCCCACGGACAGGGATAATGAAAAACTGTTTTTT	CASSPTDRDNEKLFF
.	.	TRBV9	TRBJ1-1	TGTGCCAGCAGCGCCGGGGGGCAGACTGAAGCTTTCTTT	CASSAGGQTEAFF
.	.	TRBV18	TRBJ1-5	TGTGCCAGCTCACCCGACAGAAATCAGCCCCAGCATTTT	CASSPDRNQPQHF
.	TRBD2	TRBV7-9	TRBJ2-1	TGTGCCAGCAGCTTAGTCTCGCTAGCGGGGGGGATAGAGCAGTTCTTC	CASSLVSLAGGIEQFF
.	.	TRBV4-3	TRBJ2-7	TGCGCCAGCAGCCAAGAGGAAAGGGGGGGATCCTACGAGCAGTACTTC	CASSQEERGGSYEQYF
.	TRBD1	TRBV4-3	TRBJ2-7	TGCGCCAGCAGCCAAGAAAGGACAGGTTCCTACGAGCAGTACTTC	CASSQERTGSYEQYF
.	TRBD2	TRBV11-3	TRBJ2-7	TGTGCCAGCAGCACCGGGTTAGCGGGAGTCTACGAGCAGTACTTC	CASSTGLAGVYEQYF
.	.	TRBV30	TRBJ2-2	TGTGCCTGGAGTCAAAAGGGGGTGGACGGGGAGCTGTTTTTT	CAWSQKGVDGELFF
few	TRBD1	TRBV30	TRBJ2-1	TGTGCCTGGACCCGGGACAGGGTACCAGGTGAGAATGAGCAGTTCTTC	CAWTRDRVPGENEQFF
.	.	TRBV2	TRBJ2-7	TGTGCCAGCAGTGTAAACCCCCTCTCGGGGTCTTCCTACGAGCAGTACTTC	CASSVNPLSGSSYEQYF
.	.	TRBV7-8	TRBJ1-6	TGTGCCAGCAGCTTAGTGGCCGGGGGTTCGTCCTATAATTCACCCCTCCACTTT	CASSLVAGGSSYNSPLHF
.	.	TRBV11-2	TRBJ2-5	TGTGCCAGCAGCTTAGCGGCAGGGCGGACCCAGTACTTC	CASSLAAGRTQYF
.	TRBD2	TRBV9	TRBJ2-7	TGCGCCAGCAGCTCCGGACTAGCGGGGGTACCCTACGAGCAGTACTTC	CASSSGLAGVPYEQYF
.	TRBD1	TRBV29-1	TRBJ2-7	TGCAGCGCCCGGGACAGGGACACCTACGAGCAGTACTTC	CSARDRDTYEQYF
.	.	TRBV6-5	TRBJ1-5	TGTGCCAGCAGCGACAGTAGCAATCAGCCCCAGCATTTT	CASSDSSNQPQHF
.	TRBD2	TRBV27	TRBJ2-3	TGTGCCAGCAGTTACGGGACTAGCGGGACAGATACGCAGTATTTT	CASSYGTSGTDTQYF
.	TRBD2	TRBV10-3	TRBJ2-3	TGTGCCATCAGTGACCGGACTAGCGGTCTTGTCTTGGATACGCAGTATTTT	CAISDRTSGLVLDTQYF
.	TRBD1	TRBV27	TRBJ1-3	TGTGCCAGCAGTCCCCGCGACAGGGTCCCAAACACCATATATTTT	CASSPRDRVPNTIYF
.	.	TRBV5-5	TRBJ1-6	TGTGCCAGCAGCCAAGAGTACAGGCTTAATTCACCCCTCCACTTT	CASSQEYRLNSPLHF
.	.	TRBV7-9	TRBJ2-7	TGTGCCAGCAGCTTAGCGAGCCAGGGCTACTACGAGCAGTACTTC	CASSLASQGYYEQYF
.	TRBD1	TRBV5-5	TRBJ2-7	TGTGCCAGCAGCCCGACAGGGAACGAGCAGTACTTC	CASSPTGNEQYF
.	TRBD2	TRBV5-4	TRBJ2-7	TGTGCCAGCAGCGGTAGCGGGCCCTCCTACGAGCAGTACTTC	CASSGSGPSYEQYF
.	.	TRBV19	TRBJ1-4	TGTGCCACTCACTCTGCGGGAGAAAAACTGTTTTTT	CATHSAGEKLFF
.	TRBD1	TRBV19	TRBJ2-5	TGTGCCAGTCGTCCGGGACAGAGACAAGAGACCCAGTACTTC	CASRPGQRQETQYF
.	.	TRBV9	TRBJ2-1	TGTGCCAGCAGCGTAGCTGATAGTTACAATGAGCAGTTCTTC	CASSVADSYNEQFF
.	TRBD2	TRBV7-9	TRBJ2-7	TGTTCCAGCAGCTTAGCTAGCGGGAGTTACGAGCAGTACTTC	CSSSLASGSYEQYF
.	TRBD1	TRBV27	TRBJ1-6	TGTGCCAGCAGTTACAGACAGGGAAATTCACCCCTCCACTTT	CASSYRQGNSPLHF
.	.	TRBV5-6	TRBJ1-2	TGTGCCAGCAGCTTCCCCGGCTATGGCTACACCTTC	CASSFPGYGYTF
.	TRBD2	TRBV5-6	TRBJ2-7	TGTGCCAGCAGCTTGGGGGGACTAGCTCGGGAGCAGTACTTC	CASSLGGLAREQYF
.	TRBD2	TRBV19	TRBJ2-1	TGTGCCAGTAGGGGACTAGCGGGGACTTCCTACAATGAGCAGTTCTTC	CASRGLAGTSYNEQFF
.	.	TRBV6-1	TRBJ2-1	TGTGCCAGCAGTGAAGCCGGCCAGGGGTACAATGAGCAGTTCTTC	CASSEAGQGYNEQFF
.	TRBD1	TRBV25-1	TRBJ2-2	TGTGCCAGCAGACCTGACAGGGGTAGGACCGGGGAGCTGTTTTTT	CASRPDRGRTGELFF
.	TRBD2	TRBV11-1	TRBJ2-5	TGTGCCAGCAGCGCCCCTAGCGGGGGGCCCCGGGGGACCCAGTACTTC	CASSAPSGGPRGTQYF
.	.	TRBV7-8	TRBJ2-5	TGTGCCAGCAGCTTATCGGTGGAGACCCAGTACTTC	CASSLSVETQYF
.	.	TRBV29-1	TRBJ1-1	TGCAGCGTTCCCGGGGAAGGGAACACTGAAGCTTTCTTT	CSVPGEGNTEAFF
.	TRBD2	TRBV19	TRBJ2-7	TGTGCTTGTGATGGGGGGGAAAGCGAGCAGTACTTC	CACDGGESEQYF
.	.	TRBV9	TRBJ2-7	TGTGCCAGCAGCGTAGCCACAGACCCCTACGAGCAGTACTTC	CASSVATDPYEQYF
.	.	TRBV6-6	TRBJ2-7	TGTGCCAGCAGTTCCGGACAAGGGGGGGGTGAGCAGTACTTC	CASSSGQGGGEQYF
.	TRBD2	TRBV5-1	TRBJ2-7	TGCGCCAGCAGCCGGGAGGGATACGAGCAGTACTTC	CASSREGYEQYF
.	.	TRBV21-1	TRBJ2-6	TGTGCCAGCAGCAGACAGTTGACTGGGGCCAACGTCCTGACTTTC	CASSRQLTGANVLTF
.	.	TRBV7-2	TRBJ1-2	TGTGCCAGCAGCCCGGGACTTCCCATTCGACGGGGCTACACCTTC	CASSPGLPIRRGYTF
.	.	TRBV7-9	TRBJ1-2	TGTGCCAGCAGCTTGTCCCAGGGGTTGGACTATGGCTACACCTTC	CASSLSQGLDYGYTF
.	TRBD2	TRBV4-1	TRBJ2-1	TGCGCCAGCAGCCAGGGACTAGCGGGAGTTGTCCGTGGGGATGAGCAGTTCTTC	CASSQGLAGVVRGDEQFF
.	.	TRBV7-3	TRBJ1-4	TGTGCCAGCAGCGAACCGGACAGAGTGAATGAAAAACTGTTTTTT	CASSEPDRVNEKLFF
.	TRBD1	TRBV4-2	TRBJ2-1	TGTGCCAGCAGCCCCCGTTTGGGACAGGGTAACAATGAGCAGTTCTTC	CASSPRLGQGNNEQFF
once	.	TRBV19	TRBJ2-2	TGTGCCAGTAGTATCAGGGTGAATCCCGGGGAGCTGTTTTTT	CASSIRVNPGELFF